The 10 T cell receptor beta chains presented below share a single source sample, sequenced in a study of Graves' ophthalmopathy and Graves' hyperthyroidism. Amplified TCR beta CDR3 regions were obtained using RNA transcripts as template. Second-round multiplex PCR came after first-round RT-PCR with HTBI primers. TCRdb fed the multiplex PCR reads into MiXCR, producing one record per CDR3 protein. The sample holds about 740,000 distinct CDR3 sequences, 35% to 50% seen once. The sequenced material came from peripheral blood. The receptors originated from an adult man with Graves' ophthalmopathy.

V is TRBV10-3 and J is TRBJ2-7; unclear D gene. V was cut by 10 bases and J by 6 bases, with 19 bases left in between. The CDR3 is 13 amino acids. Germline CDR1 and CDR2: ENHRY and SYGVKD. For the CDR3, the DNA is TGTGCCAGCACCCTGACAACCGTATCCGAGCAGTACTTC. Its protein is CASTLTTVSEQYF.

This clonotype has at least ten counts. The CDR3 spells CAIGGGEAFF. CDR3 sequence (DNA): TGCGCGATCGGGGGCGGTGAAGCTTTCTTT. V and J are TRBV10-1 and TRBJ1-1; a weak D match, TRBD1 (6 bases). Germline CDR1 is WNHNN and CDR2 is SYGVQD (reference sequence). CDR3 length: 10 residues.

This clonotype was detected many times. The chain uses TRBV2 and TRBJ2-7; TRBD2 agrees at 7 bases. This CDR3 is built from 14 residues. Germline V gene sequence: CDR1 SNHLY, CDR2 FYNNEI. The J segment lost 5 bases and the V segment lost 3 bases, leaving 7 bases of the junction unmatched. The CDR3 DNA is TGTGCCAGCAGTGACCCTAGCGGTGGGGACGAGCAGTACTTC. It codes for CASSDPSGGDEQYF.

This clonotype was observed at least ten times. The J gene is TRBJ1-1, the V gene TRBV20-1, with D perhaps matching TRBD1 (5 bases). CDR3 length: 12 amino acids. Looked up from germline, CDR1 is DFQATT and CDR2 is SNEGSKA (reference sequence). V was pared by 5 bases and J by 1 base, with 8 bases between. Here the CDR3 DNA reads TGCAGTGCTTGTCAGGGGAACACTGAAGCTTTCTTT. Translating it yields CSACQGNTEAFF.

This clonotype has a count of ten or more. J is TRBJ1-6 and V is TRBV6-6, with 8 bases identical to TRBD1. The CDR3 totals 15 residues. V lost 7 bases to trimming and J lost 12 bases; unmatched junction nucleotides: 14. CDR1 and CDR2 (germline): MNHNY, SVGAGI (reference sequence). The CDR3 sequence is CASNGQGRMEKPLHF. DNA for the CDR3: TGTGCCAGCAATGGACAGGGAAGGATGGAGAAACCCCTCCACTTT.

The rearrangement joins TRBV9 to TRBJ1-6, with 8 bases matching TRBD1. The CDR3 is 16 amino acids. The V segment lost 5 bases and the J segment 14 bases; nucleotides outside the gene matches: 18. In germline, CDR1 is SGDLS, CDR2 YYNGEE. The CDR3 loop reads CASSLSAGTGFVSLHF. The CDR3 DNA follows: TGTGCCAGCAGTTTATCGGCGGGGACAGGATTTGTATCCCTCCACTTT. The variable domain in full, with the rest retrieved from reference TRBV9 and TRBJ1-6, is DSGVTQTPKHLITATGQRVTLRCSPRSGDLSVYWYQQSLDQGLQFLIQYYNGEERAKGNILERFSAQQFPDLHSELNLSSLELGDSALYFCASSLSAGTGFVSLHFGNGTRLTVT.

In regard to this clonotype: Sequence at one end of the junction differs from germline and may be a read error. The chain recombines TRBV2 with TRBJ1-2; 10 bases agree with TRBD1. Per germline, CDR1 SNHLY and CDR2 FYNNEI. CDR3 size: 9 residues. CDR3 sequence (DNA): TGTGCCAGCACGGGACAGGGGTTATTC. It yields the protein CASTGQGLF.

This clonotype has at least ten counts. The rearrangement links TRBV7-9 to TRBJ2-2; D is possibly TRBD1 (5 bases). The CDR3 is 13 residues long. The ends were cut back, 4 bases at V and 3 bases at J, with 6 bases in the middle. Per germline, CDR1 SEHNR and CDR2 FQNEAQ (reference sequence). The CDR3 protein is CASSWTHTGELFF. CDR3 sequence (DNA): TGTGCCAGCAGCTGGACACACACCGGGGAGCTGTTTTTT. Using reference TRBV7-9 and TRBJ2-2 for the parts outside the CDR3, the full variable domain is DTGVSQNPRHKITKRGQNVTFRCDPISEHNRLYWYRQTLGQGPEFLTYFQNEAQLEKSRLLSDRFSAERPKGSFSTLEIQRTEQGDSAMYLCASSWTHTGELFFGEGSRLTVL.

V and J are TRBV20-1 and TRBJ2-7; tentatively, D is TRBD2 (6 bases). This CDR3 is built from 14 residues. V was cut by 1 base and J by 3 bases, with 13 bases left in between. Looked up from germline, CDR1 is DFQATT and CDR2 is SNEGSKA (reference sequence). CDR3 bases: TGCAGTGCTAGAGTGGCGGGACTGGGCTACGAGCAGTACTTC. The encoded protein is CSARVAGLGYEQYF.

This chain connects TRBV29-1 to TRBJ1-3, with 9 bases lining up with TRBD1. The CDR3 totals 16 residues. Looked up from germline, CDR1 is SQVTM and CDR2 is ANQGSEA. V shed 3 bases, J shed 0 bases, and the junction held 6 bases outside the gene matches. The CDR3 DNA follows: TGCAGCGTTGAGGTACAGGGGGCGATCTCTGGAAACACCATATATTTT. Protein product: CSVEVQGAISGNTIYF.